The subject of this entry is one TCR beta chain. This clonotype was recorded at least ten times. No cognate antigen has been identified for it. At one end the junction does not follow the germline gene, possibly because of a read error. Amplification of TCR beta CDR3 regions was carried out from RNA transcripts. For the first round of RT-PCR on the TCR CDR3, the HTBI primer set was used together with the Qiagen OneStep RT-PCR kit. Libraries were constructed in a second round of multiplex PCR, after which size selection and purification were carried out. Sequencing of the libraries was done on an Illumina HiSeq2000 using paired-end 100 bp reads. For the original study's pipeline: SOAPnuke was used to process the raw data, throwing out any read that contained adapters or uncalled bases, had a mean Phred below 15, or lacked an exact constant-primer or identifier match. High-quality paired reads were merged with COPE v1.2.5, and unique nucleotide sequences were defined as clonotypes. MiTCR v1.1 was used to align clonotypes to the IMGT TRBV, TRBD and TRBJ reference segments. Analysis was restricted to V-J combinations with a frequency above 0.0001, which covered roughly 99% of repertoires. A TCS score was defined as the ratio between F50 (clonal expansion) and ExV (chaos), using BLOSUM62-based TCRdist between CDR3 peptides within each V-J. Welch's t-statistics and random forest reduced just over 500 V-J features to roughly 13, which were used in a naive Bayes classifier (R e1071). TCRdb trimmed public reads at Q25 via fastp, called clones via MiXCR and kept in-frame beta chains. Records with the same CDR3 protein are collapsed into one entry carrying the most frequent genes and DNA. The V and J calls, along with clone size, are taken from TCRdb and not from the paper's own processing. Recorded for this sample are fewer than 650,000 distinct CDR3 sequences; 13% to 15% of them occurred a single time. Roughly 6.9% of the sample is in the top ten clones.

In the ophthalmopathy patients, disease was moderately to severely active, with a Clinical Activity Score of 3 or more, a NOSPECS grade of 4 or more, and a duration of less than 3 months. Any patient with an uncontrolled infection, another autoimmune disease, pregnancy or lactation was excluded. Diagnoses were established on the basis of clinical symptoms, serum thyroxine and TRAb, thyroid ultrasound, and orbital computed tomography. PBMCs were separated from roughly 10 ml of fresh peripheral blood using Ficoll-Paque density gradient centrifugation. Total RNA was extracted using Trizol reagent, and RNA quality was assessed on an Agilent 2100 Bioanalyzer. The data derive from a study of T cells in Graves' hyperthyroidism and ophthalmopathy (dated by TCRdb to the late 2010s). Describing the broader study: Peripheral blood was sampled at the time of initial diagnosis, prior to any treatment. Prospective prediction of ophthalmopathy was tested in an independent validation cohort of some 20 hyperthyroidism patients and 15 to 17 patients who later progressed to ophthalmopathy. In about 6 Graves' hyperthyroidism patients, the study also compared T-cell repertoires from thyroid tissue with T-cell repertoires from blood. A discovery cohort of roughly 96 patients, about 40 with Graves' ophthalmopathy and 55 to 60 with stable Graves' hyperthyroidism, was used to find distinguishing TCR V-J signatures. According to the paper, TCR Vbeta CDR3 sequencing was carried out on 120 to 150 peripheral blood samples, which came from around 43 ophthalmopathy, 75 or so hyperthyroidism and roughly 17 progressor patients. The roughly 100 discovery patients were randomly divided into training and test sets at a 7:3 ratio. After blood sampling, hyperthyroidism patients were treated with methimazole at a starting dose of 30 mg daily, and ophthalmopathy patients were treated with high-dose intravenous methylprednisolone.

The CDR3, cysteine through phenylalanine, is 10 amino acids long. CDR3 DNA only is kept here, 30 bases in frame from base 1. The germline V gene (reference sequence) sets CDR1 to DFQATT and CDR2 to SNEGSKA. Points the paper makes about the study in general: Most expanded thyroid clonotypes (frequency above 0.001) were also detected in blood, a finding suggesting that blood repertoires may reflect thyroid immune responses. In cross-validation, a model built on a 13 V-J signature told ophthalmopathy apart from stable hyperthyroidism with approximately 90% sensitivity and around 83% specificity, and in testing the same model reached 80%/75%. In validation, progression to ophthalmopathy was predicted by the model with roughly 71% sensitivity and 72% to 80% specificity, a median of about 6.8 months before onset. Sample size was not statistically predetermined, and investigators were not blinded to group allocation.

What was sequenced was blood. Rearrangement joined TRBV20-1 to TRBJ2-5; the D gene lacks a confident call. The TCR comes from a woman younger than 35 with Graves' ophthalmopathy. The CDR3 loop reads CSAKEETQYF. The sequenced DNA: TGCAGTGCCAAAGAAGAAACCCAGTACTTC.